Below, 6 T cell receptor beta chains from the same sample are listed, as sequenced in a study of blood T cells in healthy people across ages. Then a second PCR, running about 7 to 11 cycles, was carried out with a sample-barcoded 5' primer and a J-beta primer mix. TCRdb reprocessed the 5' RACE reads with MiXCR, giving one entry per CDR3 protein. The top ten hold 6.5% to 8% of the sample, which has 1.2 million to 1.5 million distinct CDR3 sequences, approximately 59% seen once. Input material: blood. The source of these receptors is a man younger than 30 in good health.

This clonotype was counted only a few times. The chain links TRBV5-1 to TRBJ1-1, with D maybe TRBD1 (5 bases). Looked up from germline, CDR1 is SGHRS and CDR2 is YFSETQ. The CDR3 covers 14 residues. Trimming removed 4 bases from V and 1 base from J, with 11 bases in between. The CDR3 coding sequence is TGCGCCAGCAGCGACGATGGACAGAACACTGAAGCTTTCTTT. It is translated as CASSDDGQNTEAFF.

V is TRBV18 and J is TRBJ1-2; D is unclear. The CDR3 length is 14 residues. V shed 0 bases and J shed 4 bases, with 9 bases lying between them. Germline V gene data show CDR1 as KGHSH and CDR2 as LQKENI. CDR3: CASSPPSGGYGYTF. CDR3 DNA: TGTGCCAGCTCACCACCCAGCGGTGGCTATGGCTACACCTTC.

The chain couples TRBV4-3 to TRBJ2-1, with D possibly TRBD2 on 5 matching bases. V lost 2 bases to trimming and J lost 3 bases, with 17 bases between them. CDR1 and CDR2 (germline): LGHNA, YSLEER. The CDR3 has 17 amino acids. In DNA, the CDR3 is TGCGCCAGCAGCCAAAAAGCTCCGGGAACTCACTACAATGAGCAGTTCTTC. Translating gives CASSQKAPGTHYNEQFF.

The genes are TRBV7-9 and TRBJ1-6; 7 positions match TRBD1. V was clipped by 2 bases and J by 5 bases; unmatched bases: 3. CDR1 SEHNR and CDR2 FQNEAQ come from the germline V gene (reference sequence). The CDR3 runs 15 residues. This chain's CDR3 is CASSLRGQDNSPLHF. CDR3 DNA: TGTGCCAGCAGCTTAAGAGGACAGGATAATTCACCCCTCCACTTT.

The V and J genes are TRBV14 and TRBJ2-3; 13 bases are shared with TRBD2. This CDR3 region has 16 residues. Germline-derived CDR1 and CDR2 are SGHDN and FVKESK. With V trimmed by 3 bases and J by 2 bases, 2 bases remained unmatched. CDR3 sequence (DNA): TGTGCCAGCAGCCAGGGACTAGCGGGGATCACAGATACGCAGTATTTT. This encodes CASSQGLAGITDTQYF.

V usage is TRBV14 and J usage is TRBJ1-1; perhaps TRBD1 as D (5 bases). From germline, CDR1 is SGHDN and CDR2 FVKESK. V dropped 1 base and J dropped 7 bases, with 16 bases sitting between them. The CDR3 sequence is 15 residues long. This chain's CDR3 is CASSQGPGGLVEAFF. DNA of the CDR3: TGTGCCAGCAGCCAAGGGCCCGGGGGTTTGGTTGAAGCTTTCTTT.